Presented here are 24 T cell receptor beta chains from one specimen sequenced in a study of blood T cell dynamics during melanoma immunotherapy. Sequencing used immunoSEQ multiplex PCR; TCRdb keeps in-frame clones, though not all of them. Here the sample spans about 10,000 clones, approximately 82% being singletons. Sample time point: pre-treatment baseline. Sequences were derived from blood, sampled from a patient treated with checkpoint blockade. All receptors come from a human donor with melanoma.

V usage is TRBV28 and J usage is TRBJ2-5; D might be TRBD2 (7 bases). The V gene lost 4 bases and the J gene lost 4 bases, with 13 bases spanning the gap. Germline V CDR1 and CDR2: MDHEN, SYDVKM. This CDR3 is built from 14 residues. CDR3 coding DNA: TGTGCCAGCAGTTATGAGGGGGGGGGAGAGACCCAGTACTTC. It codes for CASSYEGGGETQYF.

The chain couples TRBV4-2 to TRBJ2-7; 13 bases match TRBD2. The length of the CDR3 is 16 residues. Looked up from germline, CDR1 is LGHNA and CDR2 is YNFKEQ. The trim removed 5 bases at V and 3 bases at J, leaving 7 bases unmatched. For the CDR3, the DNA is TGTGCCAGCAGCTTAAGCGGACTAGCGGGAGACTACGAGCAGTACTTC. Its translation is CASSLSGLAGDYEQYF.

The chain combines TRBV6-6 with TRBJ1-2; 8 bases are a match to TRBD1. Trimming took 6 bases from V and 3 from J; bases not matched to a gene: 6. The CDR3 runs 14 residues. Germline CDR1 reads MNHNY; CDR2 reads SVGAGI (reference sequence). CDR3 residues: CASRLGQGHYGYTF. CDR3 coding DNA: TGTGCCAGCAGGTTAGGACAGGGCCACTATGGCTACACCTTC.

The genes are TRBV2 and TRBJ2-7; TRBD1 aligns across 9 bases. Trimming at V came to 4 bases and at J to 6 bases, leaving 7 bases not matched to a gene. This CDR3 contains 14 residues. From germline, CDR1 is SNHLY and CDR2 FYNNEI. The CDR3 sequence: CASSAPQGAREQYF. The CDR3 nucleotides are TGTGCCAGCAGTGCGCCACAGGGGGCGCGCGAGCAGTACTTC.

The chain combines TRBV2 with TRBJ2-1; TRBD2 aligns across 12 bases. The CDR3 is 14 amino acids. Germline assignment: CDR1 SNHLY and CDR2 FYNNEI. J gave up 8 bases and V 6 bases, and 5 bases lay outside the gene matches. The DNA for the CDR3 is TGTGCCAGCAGAGCCGGACTAGCGGGGTATGAGCAGTTCTTC. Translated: CASRAGLAGYEQFF.

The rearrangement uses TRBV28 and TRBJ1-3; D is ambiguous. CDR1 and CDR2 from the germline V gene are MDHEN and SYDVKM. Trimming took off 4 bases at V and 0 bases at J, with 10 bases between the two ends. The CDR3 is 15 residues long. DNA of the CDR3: TGTGCCAGCAGTTCGACCGAATTCTCTGGAAACACCATATATTTT. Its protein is CASSSTEFSGNTIYF.

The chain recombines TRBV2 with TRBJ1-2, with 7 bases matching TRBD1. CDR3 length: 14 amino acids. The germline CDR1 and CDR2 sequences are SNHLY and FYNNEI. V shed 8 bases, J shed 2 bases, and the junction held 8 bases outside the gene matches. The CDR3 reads CASRRGQTNYGYTF. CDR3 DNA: TGTGCCAGCCGACGGGGACAGACCAACTATGGCTACACCTTC. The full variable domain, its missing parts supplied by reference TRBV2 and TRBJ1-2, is EPEVTQTPSHQVTQMGQEVILRCVPISNHLYFYWYRQILGQKVEFLVSFYNNEISEKSEIFDDQFSVERPDGSNFTLKIRSTKLEDSAMYFCASRRGQTNYGYTFGSGTRLTVV.

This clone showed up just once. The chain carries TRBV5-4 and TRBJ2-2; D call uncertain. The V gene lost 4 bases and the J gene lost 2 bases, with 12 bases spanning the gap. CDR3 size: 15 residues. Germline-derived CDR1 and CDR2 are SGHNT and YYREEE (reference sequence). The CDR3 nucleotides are TGTGCCAGCAGCCCCGCAGGATTCAACACCGGGGAGCTGTTTTTT. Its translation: CASSPAGFNTGELFF.

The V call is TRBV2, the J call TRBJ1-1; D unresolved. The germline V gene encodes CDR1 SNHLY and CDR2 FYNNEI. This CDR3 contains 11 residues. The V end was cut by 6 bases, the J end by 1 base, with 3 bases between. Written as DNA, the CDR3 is TGTGCCAGCAGAGCGAACACTGAAGCTTTCTTT. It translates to CASRANTEAFF.

The CDR3 loop is CASSDTNTGELFF. The CDR3 bases are TGTGCCAGCAGCGATACGAACACCGGGGAGCTGTTTTTT. This chain joins TRBV9 and TRBJ2-2; D is ambiguous. The CDR3 has 13 amino acids. With 3 bases removed from V and 0 bases from J, the gap between germline ends came to 3 bases. Germline V gives CDR1 SGDLS, CDR2 YYNGEE.

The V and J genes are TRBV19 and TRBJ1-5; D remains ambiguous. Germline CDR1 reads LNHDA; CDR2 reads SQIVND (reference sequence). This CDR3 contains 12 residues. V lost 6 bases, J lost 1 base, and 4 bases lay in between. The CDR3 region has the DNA TGTGCCAGTAGGGACAGCAATCAGCCCCAGCATTTT. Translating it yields CASRDSNQPQHF.

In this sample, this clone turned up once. CDR3 amino acids: CASSISRTGVAAFF. DNA for the CDR3: TGTGCCAGTAGTATATCCCGGACAGGGGTAGCAGCTTTCTTT. This sequence joins TRBV19 and TRBJ1-1; TRBD1 matches 9 bases. V lost 2 bases to trimming and J lost 10 bases; unmatched junction nucleotides: 8. This CDR3 has 14 amino acids. Germline CDR1 and CDR2: LNHDA and SQIVND (reference sequence).

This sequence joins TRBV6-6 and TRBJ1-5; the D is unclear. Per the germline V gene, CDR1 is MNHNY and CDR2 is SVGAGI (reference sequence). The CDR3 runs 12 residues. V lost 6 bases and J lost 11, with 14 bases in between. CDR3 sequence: CASSPVASAQHF. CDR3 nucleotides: TGTGCCAGCAGCCCCGTGGCCTCAGCCCAGCATTTT.

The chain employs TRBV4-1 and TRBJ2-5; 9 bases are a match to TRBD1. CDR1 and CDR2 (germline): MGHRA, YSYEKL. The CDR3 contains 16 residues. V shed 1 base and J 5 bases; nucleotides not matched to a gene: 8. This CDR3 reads CASSQVSQGAKETQYF. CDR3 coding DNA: TGCGCCAGCAGCCAAGTATCACAGGGGGCGAAGGAGACCCAGTACTTC.

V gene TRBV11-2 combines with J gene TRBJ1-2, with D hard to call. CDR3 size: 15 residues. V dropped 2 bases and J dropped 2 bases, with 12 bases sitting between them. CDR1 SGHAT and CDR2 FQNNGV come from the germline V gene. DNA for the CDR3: TGTGCCAGCAGCTTATTAGCAGGTTGGAACTATGGCTACACCTTC. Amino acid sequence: CASSLLAGWNYGYTF.

CDR3 coding DNA: TGTGCCAGCAACCGAGGGAGAGAGAATGGCTACACCTTC. Its protein product is CASNRGRENGYTF. The chain combines TRBV6-6 with TRBJ1-2; no firm D call. The V gene's germline CDR1 is MNHNY and CDR2 SVGAGI (reference sequence). This CDR3 contains 13 residues. V gave up 7 bases and J gave up 6 bases, with 15 bases separating them.

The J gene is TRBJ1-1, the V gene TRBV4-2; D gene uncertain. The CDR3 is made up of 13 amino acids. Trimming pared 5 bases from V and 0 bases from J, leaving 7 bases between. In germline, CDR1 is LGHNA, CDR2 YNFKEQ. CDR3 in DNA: TGTGCCAGCAGCTGGGCCTTGAACACTGAAGCTTTCTTT. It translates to CASSWALNTEAFF.

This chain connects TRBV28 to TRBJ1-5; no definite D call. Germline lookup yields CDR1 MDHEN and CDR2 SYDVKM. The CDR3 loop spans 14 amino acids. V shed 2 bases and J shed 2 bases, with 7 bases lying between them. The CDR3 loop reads CASSLVGGNQPQHF. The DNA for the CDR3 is TGTGCCAGCAGTTTAGTAGGCGGCAATCAGCCCCAGCATTTT.

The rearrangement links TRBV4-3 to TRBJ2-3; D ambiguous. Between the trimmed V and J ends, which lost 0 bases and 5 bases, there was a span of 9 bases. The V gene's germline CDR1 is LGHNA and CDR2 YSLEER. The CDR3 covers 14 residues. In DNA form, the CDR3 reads TGCGCCAGCAGCCAAGATAGATCGGGAGATACGCAGTATTTT. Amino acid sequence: CASSQDRSGDTQYF.

The CDR3 coding sequence is TGTGCCAGCAGCTCCCTAGGGGGGTCCCTAAATTCACCCCTCCACTTT. It yields the protein CASSSLGGSLNSPLHF. This chain connects TRBV5-6 to TRBJ1-6; possible D gene TRBD1, 6 bases. CDR1 is SGHDT, CDR2 YYEEEE, per germline. Trimming took 3 bases from V and 7 from J, leaving 17 bases between them. The CDR3 loop spans 16 amino acids.

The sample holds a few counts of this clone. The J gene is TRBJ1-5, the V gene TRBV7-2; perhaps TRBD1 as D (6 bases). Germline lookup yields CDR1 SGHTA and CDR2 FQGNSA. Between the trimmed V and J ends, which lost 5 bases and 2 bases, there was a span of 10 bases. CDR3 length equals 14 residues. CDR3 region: CASSAHRGNQPQHF. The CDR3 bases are TGTGCCAGCAGCGCCCACAGGGGCAATCAGCCCCAGCATTTT.

CDR3 sequence (DNA): TGTGCCAGCAGCCGGGACAGGGGGTACACCGGGGAGCTGTTTTTT. The encoded protein is CASSRDRGYTGELFF. The chain links TRBV5-6 to TRBJ2-2; 11 bases are a match to TRBD1. There are 15 residues in the CDR3. The germline gives CDR1 SGHDT, CDR2 YYEEEE. Trimming took 4 bases from V and 3 from J; bases not matched to a gene: 2.

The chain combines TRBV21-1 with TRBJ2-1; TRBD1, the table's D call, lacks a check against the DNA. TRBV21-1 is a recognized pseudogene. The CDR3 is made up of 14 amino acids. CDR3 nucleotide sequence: TGTGCCAGCACGACAGGGGTAACCTACAATGAGCAGTTCTTC. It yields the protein CASTTGVTYNEQFF.

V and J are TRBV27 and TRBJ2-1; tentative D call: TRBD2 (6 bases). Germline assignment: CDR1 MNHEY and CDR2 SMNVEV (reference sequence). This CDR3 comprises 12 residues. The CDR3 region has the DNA TGTGCGGCGGGACCGCCCTACAATGAGCAGTTCTTC. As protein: CAAGPPYNEQFF.